This entry describes one T cell receptor beta chain. There are a few counts of this clonotype. Its binding antigen is unknown. There are no base qualities to consult, and no much larger clone falls within one base. The CDR3 runs 13 amino acids, cysteine and phenylalanine included. This entry keeps only the CDR3 DNA: 39 bases, framed from base 1. V is reduced by 8 bases and J by 1 base, leaving a spacing of 11 bases between them. The CDR1 and CDR2 encoded by the germline V gene are KGHSH and LQKENI. The hyperthyroidism patients were between 18 and 65 years old and newly diagnosed, with a disease duration of less than 2 months. Patients with uncontrolled infections, other autoimmune diseases, pregnancy or lactation were excluded. Diagnoses relied on clinical symptoms, serum thyroxine and TRAb, thyroid ultrasound and orbital computed tomography. Blood from progressor patients was drawn when they were first diagnosed with hyperthyroidism, before any ophthalmopathy symptoms appeared. Ficoll-Paque density gradient centrifugation was used to isolate PBMCs from around 10 ml of fresh peripheral blood. Progressor patients were defined as those initially diagnosed with Graves' hyperthyroidism in whom ophthalmopathy developed during follow-up. Total RNA was extracted with Trizol reagent, and quality was checked on an Agilent 2100 Bioanalyzer.

The TCR beta CDR3 regions were amplified from the RNA transcripts. The first round of RT-PCR for the TCR CDR3 was performed with the HTBI primer set and the Qiagen OneStep RT-PCR kit. Libraries were constructed in a second round of multiplex PCR, after which size selection and purification were performed. The libraries were sequenced on an Illumina HiSeq2000 using paired-end 100 bp reads. The study's processing was this. SOAPnuke was used to process the raw data, removing reads that contained adapters or uncalled bases, had a mean Phred below 15, or lacked an exact match to the constant primer or identifier. COPE v1.2.5 was used to merge the high-quality paired reads, and each unique nucleotide sequence was defined as a clonotype. Clonotypes were aligned to IMGT TRBV, TRBD and TRBJ reference segments using MiTCR v1.1. The analysis was restricted to V-J combinations with a frequency above 0.0001, which together covered over 99% of the repertoires. The TCS score was defined as the ratio of F50 (clonal expansion) to E x V (chaos), calculated using BLOSUM62-based TCRdist between CDR3 peptides within each V-J. Welch's t-statistics and random forest reduced 514 V-J features to about 12, which were used in a naive Bayes classifier (R e1071). TCRdb ran its own pipeline on the public reads, namely fastp trimming at Q25 and MiXCR clone calling, and kept in-frame beta chains. Each CDR3 protein appears once, grouped with its most common genes and DNA. It is TCRdb's table, rather than the study itself, that gives the V and J calls and clone size. For this sample there are around 300,000 distinct CDR3 sequences; about 25% appear just once. About a quarter of the sample is held by the ten biggest clonotypes.

This sample stems from a study of T cells in Graves' hyperthyroidism and ophthalmopathy (dated by TCRdb to the late 2010s). As for the study more broadly: Peripheral blood was sampled at the time of initial diagnosis, prior to any treatment. After sampling, hyperthyroidism patients received methimazole starting at 30 mg daily, and ophthalmopathy patients received high-dose intravenous methylprednisolone. According to the paper, TCR Vbeta CDR3 sequencing was carried out on around 140 peripheral blood samples, which came from about 45 ophthalmopathy, some 73 hyperthyroidism and around 17 progressor patients. To identify distinguishing TCR V-J signatures, a discovery cohort of some 99 patients was used, comprising 40 to 45 with Graves' ophthalmopathy and around 57 with stable Graves' hyperthyroidism. The roughly 99 discovery patients were divided at random into training and test sets in a 7:3 ratio. Whether ophthalmopathy could be predicted prospectively was tested in an independent validation cohort made up of about 20 hyperthyroidism patients plus 17 patients who later progressed to ophthalmopathy. Thyroid tissue and blood T-cell repertoires from over 5 Graves' hyperthyroidism patients were also compared in the study.

What the work shows at the level of the full study, not this receptor alone: Ophthalmopathy was separated from stable hyperthyroidism by a 13 V-J signature model, with around 90% sensitivity and approximately 84% specificity obtained in cross-validation and 80%/75% obtained in testing. During validation, the model predicted progression to ophthalmopathy a median of approximately 7 months ahead of onset, with more than 55% sensitivity and 72% to 85% specificity. Sample size was not statistically predetermined, and blinding of investigators to group allocation was not performed. Most expanded thyroid clonotypes (frequency above 0.001) were also detected in blood, a finding suggesting that blood repertoires may reflect thyroid immune responses.

The sequence is built from TRBV18 and TRBJ1-1, with the D gene call left open. The sample comprised blood. This TCR came from a man aged 40-55 years with Graves' hyperthyroidism that later progressed to Graves' ophthalmopathy. The sequenced DNA: TGTGCCAGCGCTAGCGGGGAGAACACTGAAGCTTTCTTT. Its coded protein is CASASGENTEAFF.